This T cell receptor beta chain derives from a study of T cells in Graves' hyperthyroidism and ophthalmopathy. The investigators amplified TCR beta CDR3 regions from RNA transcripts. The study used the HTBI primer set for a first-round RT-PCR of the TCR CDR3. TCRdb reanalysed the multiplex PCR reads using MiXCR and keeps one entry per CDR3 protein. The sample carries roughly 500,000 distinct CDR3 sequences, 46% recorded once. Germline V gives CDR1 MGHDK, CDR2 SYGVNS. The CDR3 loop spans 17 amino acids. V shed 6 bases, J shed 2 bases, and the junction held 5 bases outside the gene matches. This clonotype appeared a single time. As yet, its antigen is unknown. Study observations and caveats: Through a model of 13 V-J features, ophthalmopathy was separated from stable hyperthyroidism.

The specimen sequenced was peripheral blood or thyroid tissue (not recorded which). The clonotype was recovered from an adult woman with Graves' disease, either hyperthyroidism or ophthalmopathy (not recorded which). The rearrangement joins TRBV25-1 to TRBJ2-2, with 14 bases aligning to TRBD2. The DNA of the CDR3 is TGTGCCAGCAGGGGACTAGCGGGGGATTCTAACACCGGGGAGCTGTTTTTT. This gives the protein CASRGLAGDSNTGELFF.